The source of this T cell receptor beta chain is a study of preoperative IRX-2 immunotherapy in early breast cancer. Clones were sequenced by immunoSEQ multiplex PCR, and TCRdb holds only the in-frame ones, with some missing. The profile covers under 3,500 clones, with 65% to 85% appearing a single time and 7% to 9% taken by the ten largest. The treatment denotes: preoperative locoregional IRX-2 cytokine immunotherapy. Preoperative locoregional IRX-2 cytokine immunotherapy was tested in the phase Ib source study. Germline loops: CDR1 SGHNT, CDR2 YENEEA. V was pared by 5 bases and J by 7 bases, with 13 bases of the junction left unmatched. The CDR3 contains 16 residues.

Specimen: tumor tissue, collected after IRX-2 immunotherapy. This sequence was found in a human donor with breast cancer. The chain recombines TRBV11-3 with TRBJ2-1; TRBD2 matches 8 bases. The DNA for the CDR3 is TGTGCCAGCAGCCAAACTCTATCGGGAGGGCATAATGAGCAGTTCTTC. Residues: CASSQTLSGGHNEQFF.